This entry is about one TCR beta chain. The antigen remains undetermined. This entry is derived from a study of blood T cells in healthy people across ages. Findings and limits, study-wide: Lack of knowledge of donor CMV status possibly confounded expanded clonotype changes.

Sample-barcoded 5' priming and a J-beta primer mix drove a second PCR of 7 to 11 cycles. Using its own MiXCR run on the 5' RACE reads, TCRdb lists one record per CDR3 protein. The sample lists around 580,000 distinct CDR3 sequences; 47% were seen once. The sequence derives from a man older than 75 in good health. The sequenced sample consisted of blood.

As DNA, the CDR3 is TGCGCCAGCAGCCCTGACAGGGTCCCAGATACGCAGTATTTT. Protein sequence: CASSPDRVPDTQYF. The rearrangement uses TRBV5-1 and TRBJ2-3; TRBD1 aligns across 7 bases. Germline V lookup: CDR1 SGHRS, CDR2 YFSETQ. The V segment lost 4 bases and the J segment 4 bases; nucleotides outside the gene matches: 6. The CDR3 consists of 14 residues.